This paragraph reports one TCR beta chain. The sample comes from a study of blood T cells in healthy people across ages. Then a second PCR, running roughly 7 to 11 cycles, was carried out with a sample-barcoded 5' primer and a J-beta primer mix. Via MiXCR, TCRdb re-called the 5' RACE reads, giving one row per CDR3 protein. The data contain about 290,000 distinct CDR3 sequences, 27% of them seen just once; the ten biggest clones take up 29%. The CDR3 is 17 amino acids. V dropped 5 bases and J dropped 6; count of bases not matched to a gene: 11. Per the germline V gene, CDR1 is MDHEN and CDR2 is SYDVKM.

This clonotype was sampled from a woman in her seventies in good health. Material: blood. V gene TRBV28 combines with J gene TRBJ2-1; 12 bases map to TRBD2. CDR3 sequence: CASSPPSTSGSLNEQFF. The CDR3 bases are TGTGCCAGCAGTCCCCCCTCGACTAGCGGGAGCCTCAATGAGCAGTTCTTC.